This T cell receptor beta chain was identified during a study of OX40 agonist ivuxolimab in advanced cancers. TCRdb's copy holds only in-frame clones and misses some; the assay was immunoSEQ multiplex PCR. The repertoire holds about 68,000 clones, with approximately 90% as singletons. Samples of blood were obtained at baseline, on cycle 4 day 1, and on cycle 7 day 1. This CDR3 comprises 14 residues. The V gene end was trimmed by 1 base and the J gene end by 6 bases; junction bases not matched to a gene: 4. The V gene's germline CDR1 is SGHRS and CDR2 YFSETQ. This receptor was taken from an adult with an advanced solid tumor such as melanoma, head and neck, liver or kidney cancer. The chain links TRBV5-1 to TRBJ2-7; 10 nucleotides align to TRBD1. The sample in question was CD4+ or CD8+ T cells sorted from blood, obtained in a trial of the OX40 agonist ivuxolimab. CDR3 nucleotide sequence: TGCGCCAGCAGCTTGTGGGACAGGGGAGGCGAGCAGTACTTC. It yields the protein CASSLWDRGGEQYF.